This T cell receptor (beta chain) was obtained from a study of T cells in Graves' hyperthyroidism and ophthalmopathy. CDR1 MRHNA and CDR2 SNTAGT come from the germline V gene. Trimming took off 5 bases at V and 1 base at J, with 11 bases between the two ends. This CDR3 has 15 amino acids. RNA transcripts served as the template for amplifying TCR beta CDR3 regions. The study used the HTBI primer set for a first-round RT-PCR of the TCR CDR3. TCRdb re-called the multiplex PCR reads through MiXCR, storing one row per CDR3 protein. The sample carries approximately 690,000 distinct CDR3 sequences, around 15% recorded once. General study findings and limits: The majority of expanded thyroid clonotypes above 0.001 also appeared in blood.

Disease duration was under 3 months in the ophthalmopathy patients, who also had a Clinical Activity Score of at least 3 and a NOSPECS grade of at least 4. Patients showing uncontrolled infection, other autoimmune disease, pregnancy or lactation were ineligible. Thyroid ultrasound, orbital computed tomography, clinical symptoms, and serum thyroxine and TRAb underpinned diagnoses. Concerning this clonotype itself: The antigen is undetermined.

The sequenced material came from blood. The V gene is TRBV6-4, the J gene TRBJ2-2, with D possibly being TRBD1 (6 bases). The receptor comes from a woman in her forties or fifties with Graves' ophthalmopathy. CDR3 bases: TGTGCCAGCAGTTCAGGGGACGGGAACACCGGGGAGCTGTTTTTT. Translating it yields CASSSGDGNTGELFF.